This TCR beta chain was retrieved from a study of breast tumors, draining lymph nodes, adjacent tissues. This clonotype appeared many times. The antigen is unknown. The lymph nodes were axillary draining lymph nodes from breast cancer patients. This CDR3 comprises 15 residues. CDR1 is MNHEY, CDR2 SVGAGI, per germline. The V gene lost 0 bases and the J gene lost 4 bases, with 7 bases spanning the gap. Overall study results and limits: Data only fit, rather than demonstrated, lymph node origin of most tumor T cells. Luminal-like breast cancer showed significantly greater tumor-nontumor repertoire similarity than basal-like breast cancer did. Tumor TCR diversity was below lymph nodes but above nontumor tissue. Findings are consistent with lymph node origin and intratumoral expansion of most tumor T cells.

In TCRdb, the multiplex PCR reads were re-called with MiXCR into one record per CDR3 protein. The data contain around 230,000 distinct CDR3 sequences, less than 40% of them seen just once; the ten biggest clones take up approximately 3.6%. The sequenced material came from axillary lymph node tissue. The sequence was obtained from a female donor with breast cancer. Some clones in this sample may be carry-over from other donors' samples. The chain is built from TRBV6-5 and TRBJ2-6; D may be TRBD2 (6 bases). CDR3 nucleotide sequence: TGTGCCAGCAGTTACTCCCGGGGGGGGGCCAACGTCCTGACTTTC. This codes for CASSYSRGGANVLTF.